These 31 T cell receptor beta chains share one sample of origin, sequenced in a study of T-cell reconstitution after alpha-beta-depleted transplantation in children. Unique molecular identifiers featured in how the TCRbeta library was prepared. Each CDR3 protein is one row after TCRdb ran MiXCR on the PCR reads. This sample has about 500,000 distinct CDR3 sequences, with approximately 32% found just once. Sequencing was performed on PBMCs from the stem cell graft donor, taken from the stem cell graft. The receptors stem from a human donor who donated a stem cell graft to a child with aplastic anemia.

This chain connects TRBV29-1 to TRBJ2-3; D gene ambiguous. The CDR3 contains 13 residues. The germline gives CDR1 SQVTM, CDR2 ANQGSEA. Trimming cost V 7 bases and J 3 bases, with 14 bases left between them. CDR3 in amino acids: CSGGRLGTDTQYF. DNA of the CDR3: TGCAGCGGAGGTAGACTCGGGACAGATACGCAGTATTTT.

The CDR3 region is CASATTGLVMSEQFF. DNA of the CDR3: TGTGCCAGCGCAACCACAGGGTTGGTGATGAGTGAGCAGTTCTTC. This chain uses TRBV27 with TRBJ2-1, with D possibly matching TRBD1 (6 bases). The V gene lost 8 bases and the J gene lost 9 bases, with 23 bases spanning the gap. Germline assignment: CDR1 MNHEY and CDR2 SMNVEV (reference sequence). The CDR3 has 15 residues.

The chain combines TRBV2 with TRBJ2-1, with 9 bases that match TRBD2. The CDR3 is made up of 15 amino acids. Germline V gives CDR1 SNHLY, CDR2 FYNNEI. V lost 4 bases to trimming and J lost 9 bases; unmatched junction nucleotides: 10. The CDR3 DNA reads TGTGCCAGCAGTGTCGTGTTAGCGGGAGCGGGTGAGCAGTTCTTC. Encoded protein: CASSVVLAGAGEQFF.

The rearrangement links TRBV11-2 to TRBJ2-1; the match to TRBD2 covers 11 bases. The length of the CDR3 is 15 residues. V gave up 4 bases and J gave up 5 bases; unmatched junction bases: 4. Per the germline V gene, CDR1 is SGHAT and CDR2 is FQNNGV. The CDR3 DNA follows: TGTGCCAGCAGCTATACTAGCGGGAGTAACAATGAGCAGTTCTTC. Translation gives CASSYTSGSNNEQFF.

The J gene is TRBJ2-3, the V gene TRBV7-8, with D unresolved. Germline values: CDR1 SGHVS, CDR2 FQNEAQ. The CDR3 is 15 residues long. The V and J ends lost 0 bases and 0 bases respectively, with 7 bases between them. The CDR3 DNA follows: TGTGCCAGCAGCTTAGCTACTATTAGCACAGATACGCAGTATTTT. Protein sequence: CASSLATISTDTQYF.

This clonotype was seen a handful of times. CDR3 sequence reads: CASSPRTNTYNEQFF. The CDR3 nucleotides are TGTGCCAGCTCACCTCGGACAAATACCTACAATGAGCAGTTCTTC. The chain employs TRBV18 and TRBJ2-1; maybe TRBD1 (5 bases). Between the trimmed V and J ends, which lost 3 bases and 2 bases, there was a span of 11 bases. The length of the CDR3 is 15 residues. Germline values: CDR1 KGHSH, CDR2 LQKENI.

V is TRBV12-3 or TRBV12-4 and J is TRBJ2-7; D is possibly TRBD1 (6 bases). The CDR3 is 15 amino acids. V dropped 5 bases and J dropped 3 bases, with 17 bases sitting between them. The CDR3 loop is CASSPDPTGFYEQYF. The CDR3 DNA reads TGTGCCAGCAGTCCCGACCCGACAGGTTTCTACGAGCAGTACTTC.

This clonotype has a single count. The genes are TRBV7-3 and TRBJ1-1, with unresolved D. This CDR3 region has 14 residues. Trimming shortened V by 3 bases and J by 0 bases, and 8 bases separated the two germline ends. Germline CDR1 is SGHTA and CDR2 is FQGTGA. Here the CDR3 DNA reads TGTGCCAGCAGCTTGACACAGATGAACACTGAAGCTTTCTTT. Protein product: CASSLTQMNTEAFF.

This clonotype was observed a few times. The J gene is TRBJ1-2, the V gene TRBV11-2; maybe TRBD1 (5 bases). The ends were cut back, 5 bases at V and 0 bases at J, with 22 bases in the middle. This CDR3 has 18 residues. Germline V gene data show CDR1 as SGHAT and CDR2 as FQNNGV. The CDR3 nucleotides read TGTGCCAGCAGCAGAATTAGGAGGGGAGGGAATCCTAACTATGGCTACACCTTC. Its translation: CASSRIRRGGNPNYGYTF. The full variable domain, in which reference TRBV11-2 and TRBJ1-2 provide the parts outside the CDR3, is EAGVAQSPRYKIIEKRQSVAFWCNPISGHATLYWYQQILGQGPKLLIQFQNNGVVDDSQLPKDRFSAERLKGVDSTLKIQPAKLEDSAVYLCASSRIRRGGNPNYGYTFGSGTRLTVV.

The V and J genes are TRBV5-1 and TRBJ2-1; 10 nucleotides match TRBD2. Germline V gives CDR1 SGHRS, CDR2 YFSETQ. J lost 2 bases, V lost 0 bases, and 2 bases had no gene match. The CDR3 runs to 16 residues. CDR3 sequence reads: CASSLGSGRAYNEQFF. CDR3 DNA: TGCGCCAGCAGCTTGGGGAGCGGGAGGGCCTACAATGAGCAGTTCTTC.

The chain uses TRBV29-1 and TRBJ2-7; 8 nucleotides align to TRBD2. Germline V gene data show CDR1 as SQVTM and CDR2 as ANQGSEA. With V trimmed by 7 bases and J by 0 bases, 8 bases remained unmatched. The CDR3 is made up of 14 amino acids. In DNA form, the CDR3 reads TGCAGCGCCGACGGGGGGGCGTCCTCCTACGAGCAGTACTTC. Its protein is CSADGGASSYEQYF.

The gene calls are TRBV20-1 and TRBJ2-3; 11 bases match TRBD1. V trimming: 6 bases; J trimming: 1 base; junction bases outside the gene matches: 9. The germline V gene encodes CDR1 DFQATT and CDR2 SNEGSKA (reference sequence). The CDR3 runs 16 residues. The CDR3 DNA reads TGCAGTGCCACTCGCGGGACAGGGGGTGGCACAGATACGCAGTATTTT. Translated, it gives CSATRGTGGGTDTQYF.

The gene calls are TRBV7-9 and TRBJ1-4; tentatively, D is TRBD1 (5 bases). The V end lost 1 base, the J end lost 5 bases, and 14 bases lay between the germline ends. Germline CDR1 SEHNR, CDR2 FQNEAQ (reference sequence). The CDR3 extends over 16 amino acids. The CDR3 here is CASSLGRRGLNEKLFF. The CDR3 bases are TGTGCCAGCAGCTTAGGACGAAGGGGCTTGAATGAAAAACTGTTTTTT.

This clonotype was seen only once. This chain joins TRBV3-1 and TRBJ1-3; D gene ambiguous. This CDR3 has 13 amino acids. Trimming took 7 bases from V and 3 from J, leaving 10 bases between them. Germline assignment: CDR1 LGHDT and CDR2 YNNKEL (reference sequence). The CDR3 region is CASTPAVGNTIYF. CDR3 DNA: TGTGCCAGCACGCCCGCGGTTGGAAACACCATATATTTT.

The CDR3: CASSSTGANYEQYV. Here the CDR3 DNA reads TGTGCCAGCAGCTCAACAGGGGCCAACTACGAGCAGTACGTC. The gene calls are TRBV6-2 or TRBV6-3 and TRBJ2-7, with 7 positions matching TRBD1. With 6 bases clipped from V and 3 bases from J, the junction kept 8 bases outside the gene matches. Germline lookup yields CDR1 MNHEY and CDR2 SVGEGT. The CDR3 spans 14 residues.

This clonotype was found a few times. The chain has TRBV6-2 or TRBV6-3 and TRBJ2-2, with 8 bases matching TRBD2. Trimming took 6 bases from V and 4 from J; bases not matched to a gene: 16. This CDR3 has 18 residues. The V gene's germline CDR1 is MNHEY and CDR2 SVGEGT. The CDR3 DNA is TGTGCCAGCAGCCCCGCCGGGAGGGCCTCCTTCGCCACCGGGGAGCTGTTTTTT. Protein product: CASSPAGRASFATGELFF.

The chain recombines TRBV7-8 with TRBJ2-7; tentatively, D is TRBD2 (6 bases). This CDR3 is 15 amino acids long. The ends were cut back, 4 bases at V and 2 bases at J, with 15 bases in the middle. Germline V gene sequence: CDR1 SGHVS, CDR2 FQNEAQ. The CDR3 reads CASSSGLPGPYEQYF. CDR3 nucleotides: TGTGCCAGCAGCTCGGGACTCCCAGGGCCCTACGAGCAGTACTTC.

The chain joins TRBV4-1 to TRBJ1-6; D not resolved. Trimming took off 0 bases at V and 0 bases at J, with 9 bases between the two ends. This CDR3 has 17 residues. From germline, CDR1 is MGHRA and CDR2 YSYEKL. CDR3 protein: CASSQDAQSSYNSPLHF. CDR3 DNA: TGCGCCAGCAGCCAAGATGCTCAGAGCTCCTATAATTCACCCCTCCACTTT.

This sequence joins TRBV15 and TRBJ2-1; D remains ambiguous. CDR1 is LNHNV, CDR2 YYDKDF, per germline (reference sequence). CDR3 length equals 17 residues. V was shortened by 0 bases and J by 2 bases, with 14 bases between the two germline ends. The CDR3, as DNA: TGTGCCACCAGCAGAGATTCCCCGGATAACCCCTACAATGAGCAGTTCTTC. Amino acids: CATSRDSPDNPYNEQFF.

This clonotype was counted only a few times. The chain links TRBV4-2 to TRBJ2-7, with 9 bases matching TRBD1. CDR1 and CDR2 from the germline V gene are LGHNA and YNFKEQ. The junction had 2 bases not matched to a gene; V was cut back by 4 bases and J by 7 bases. The CDR3 runs 12 residues. In DNA, the CDR3 is TGTGCCAGCAGCCTCGGACAGGGGGAGCAGTACTTC. Amino acids: CASSLGQGEQYF.

This clonotype was seen a few times. The chain combines TRBV18 with TRBJ1-1; no firm D call. The length of the CDR3 is 13 residues. Per the germline V gene, CDR1 is KGHSH and CDR2 is LQKENI. Trimming shortened V by 3 bases and J by 5 bases, and 10 bases separated the two germline ends. CDR3 in amino acids: CASSPTAVTEAFF. The CDR3 bases are TGTGCCAGCTCACCGACGGCGGTAACTGAAGCTTTCTTT.

This clonotype has more than one count but fewer than ten. This chain joins TRBV29-1 and TRBJ2-1; D is unresolved. Trimming removed 3 bases at V and 4 bases at J, with 13 bases between. In germline, CDR1 is SQVTM, CDR2 ANQGSEA. The CDR3 runs 14 residues. CDR3 sequence reads: CSVDRSTHYNEQFF. In DNA form, the CDR3 reads TGCAGCGTTGATCGGAGCACTCATTACAATGAGCAGTTCTTC.

This clonotype was counted between two and nine times. The chain recombines TRBV7-9 with TRBJ2-1, with 10 bases that match TRBD2. The V and J ends lost 1 base and 15 bases, in that order; junction bases with no gene match: 9. The germline gives CDR1 SEHNR, CDR2 FQNEAQ (reference sequence). The length of the CDR3 is 14 residues. The CDR3 spells CASSLVSGRASRFF. In nucleotides, the CDR3 is TGTGCCAGCAGCTTAGTGAGCGGGAGGGCCTCGCGGTTCTTC.

The chain recombines TRBV6-2 or TRBV6-3 with TRBJ1-5, with D unclear. Looked up from germline, CDR1 is MNHEY and CDR2 is SVGEGT. With 8 bases removed from V and 1 base from J, the gap between germline ends came to 18 bases. This CDR3 is built from 16 residues. In DNA form, the CDR3 reads TGTGCCAGCCATGAGGTGAGGGCGTCGAGCAATCAGCCCCAGCATTTT. Its translation: CASHEVRASSNQPQHF.

This chain uses TRBV20-1 with TRBJ2-5; D is perhaps TRBD2 (5 bases). V was pared by 0 bases and J by 2 bases, with 13 bases between. Germline V gene lookup returns CDR1 DFQATT and CDR2 SNEGSKA (reference sequence). The CDR3 is 15 residues long. CDR3 coding DNA: TGCAGTGCTAGAGATACCGGGGTTCCACAAGAGACCCAGTACTTC. Translating it yields CSARDTGVPQETQYF.

V usage is TRBV5-1 and J usage is TRBJ1-2; D remains ambiguous. V was pared by 3 bases and J by 3 bases, with 15 bases between. This CDR3 is built from 15 residues. Germline V gene lookup returns CDR1 SGHRS and CDR2 YFSETQ. CDR3 in DNA: TGCGCCAGCAGCTCCCGAGGAGAACTACACTATGGCTACACCTTC. Its protein product is CASSSRGELHYGYTF.

This sequence joins TRBV3-1 and TRBJ2-1; 10 nucleotides agree with TRBD2. Germline CDR1 reads LGHDT; CDR2 reads YNNKEL (reference sequence). The CDR3 loop spans 18 amino acids. V gave up 0 bases and J gave up 1 base; unmatched junction bases: 6. This CDR3 is CASSQDVAGGLSYNEQFF. The CDR3 DNA sequence: TGTGCCAGCAGCCAAGATGTAGCGGGAGGTTTGTCCTACAATGAGCAGTTCTTC.

The rearrangement links TRBV29-1 to TRBJ2-7; 7 nucleotides line up with TRBD1. The CDR3 is 13 amino acids. Germline lookup yields CDR1 SQVTM and CDR2 ANQGSEA. Trimming removed 5 bases from V and 3 bases from J; junction bases left unmatched: 7. DNA for the CDR3: TGCAGCGTTAATGACAGGGACCACTACGAGCAGTACTTC. Its translation is CSVNDRDHYEQYF.

A few counts support this clonotype. This chain connects TRBV20-1 to TRBJ2-1; 11 bases agree with TRBD2. V was pared by 6 bases and J by 6 bases, with 7 bases of the junction left unmatched. Germline values: CDR1 DFQATT, CDR2 SNEGSKA (reference sequence). The CDR3 has 14 residues. CDR3 nucleotides: TGCAGTGCGCCTACTAGCGGGAGAAGCAATGAGCAGTTCTTC. Its protein product is CSAPTSGRSNEQFF.

This clonotype came up many times. V usage is TRBV27 and J usage is TRBJ2-7, with D perhaps matching TRBD1 (6 bases). The CDR3 sequence is 13 residues long. V was pared by 2 bases and J by 5 bases, with 10 bases between. The V gene's germline CDR1 is MNHEY and CDR2 SMNVEV (reference sequence). The CDR3 region is CASSLQGYDEQYF. CDR3 DNA sequence: TGTGCCAGCAGTTTACAGGGGTACGACGAGCAGTACTTC.

This clonotype turned up a few times. In DNA form, the CDR3 reads TGTGCCAGCAGCTCCGGACAGACTCGGAATTCACCCCTCCACTTT. It yields the protein CASSSGQTRNSPLHF. J is TRBJ1-6 and V is TRBV5-6; maybe TRBD1 (6 bases). V lost 3 bases and J lost 7, with 14 bases in between. This CDR3 has 15 residues. CDR1 SGHDT and CDR2 YYEEEE come from the germline V gene.